These 24 T cell receptor beta chains came from one sample sequenced in a study of blood T cell repertoires in COVID-19. TCRdb keeps only in-frame clones here, not all; method: immunoSEQ multiplex PCR. The sample yields about 66,000 clones, about 86% seen once. Material for sequencing was peripheral blood. These receptors were taken from a man aged 50 to 60 with active COVID-19.

This clone was detected only once. The rearrangement uses TRBV5-1 and TRBJ2-7; D might be TRBD1 (5 bases). Trimming stripped 3 bases from V and 1 base from J, with 14 bases between. The CDR3 extends over 15 amino acids. In germline, CDR1 is SGHRS, CDR2 YFSETQ. The CDR3 DNA is TGCGCCAGCAGCTCCTCGATGGCAGGGTCCTACGAGCAGTACGTC. This sequence encodes CASSSSMAGSYEQYV.

Regarding this clone: This may come from a read error, since a much larger clone is one base off. The rearrangement links TRBV14 to TRBJ2-3, with no clear D. Trimming stripped 4 bases from V and 4 bases from J, with 3 bases between. This CDR3 region has 11 residues. Germline lookup yields CDR1 SGHDN and CDR2 FVKESK. The CDR3 is CASSLADTQYF. As DNA, the CDR3 is TGTGCCAGCAGCCTCGCAGATACGCAGTATTTT.

This clone occurred once. V is TRBV7-9 and J is TRBJ1-1, with D unclear. Germline V gene data show CDR1 as SEHNR and CDR2 as FQNEAQ (reference sequence). This CDR3 has 12 amino acids. V dropped 5 bases and J dropped 7 bases, with 11 bases sitting between them. The CDR3 protein is CASSLRSGEAFF. CDR3 bases: TGTGCCAGCAGCCTCCGGTCGGGTGAAGCTTTCTTT.

The chain couples TRBV11-2 to TRBJ2-1, with D tentatively TRBD2 (7 bases). V was clipped by 1 base and J by 6 bases, with 13 bases between them. The CDR3 contains 15 residues. Germline V gene sequence: CDR1 SGHAT, CDR2 FQNNGV. The CDR3 loop reads CASSLVAGASNEQFF. Written as DNA, the CDR3 is TGTGCCAGCAGCTTAGTGGCGGGGGCCAGCAATGAGCAGTTCTTC.

The V gene is TRBV11-2, the J gene TRBJ2-7; TRBD1 matches 8 bases. Germline V lookup: CDR1 SGHAT, CDR2 FQNNGV. J gave up 6 bases and V 5 bases, and 6 bases lay outside the gene matches. The CDR3 is 13 amino acids. CDR3 sequence: CASSGRGRVEQYF. Here the CDR3 DNA reads TGTGCCAGCAGCGGCAGGGGGCGGGTCGAGCAGTACTTC.

The J gene is TRBJ1-1, the V gene TRBV5-1; the D is unclear. V shed 4 bases and J shed 8 bases, with 15 bases lying between them. Germline CDR1 reads SGHRS; CDR2 reads YFSETQ. CDR3 length: 13 amino acids. The DNA of the CDR3 is TGCGCCAGCAGCCGCGGGTATGTGGGAGAAGCTTTCTTT. Translation gives CASSRGYVGEAFF.

This clone has just a few counts. The genes are TRBV12-3 or TRBV12-4 and TRBJ1-1; D is unclear. The CDR3 is made up of 13 amino acids. V was cut by 7 bases and J by 4 bases, with 13 bases left in between. DNA of the CDR3: TGTGCCAGCACCCGACTTCTTGGCACTGAAGCTTTCTTT. Protein product: CASTRLLGTEAFF.

The chain couples TRBV2 to TRBJ1-3; possibly TRBD1 for D (6 bases). Trimming took off 7 bases at V and 3 bases at J, with 13 bases between the two ends. Germline lookup yields CDR1 SNHLY and CDR2 FYNNEI. This CDR3 has 14 amino acids. CDR3 nucleotide sequence: TGTGCCAGCACAGGGGATGGAGGTGGAAACACCATATATTTT. Translated: CASTGDGGGNTIYF.

The rearrangement uses TRBV19 and TRBJ2-1; TRBD2 matches 11 bases. The J segment lost 4 bases and the V segment lost 0 bases, leaving 8 bases of the junction unmatched. The germline gives CDR1 LNHDA, CDR2 SQIVND (reference sequence). The CDR3 length is 18 residues. CDR3 in amino acids: CASSIESPLAGGYNEQFF. CDR3 nucleotides: TGTGCCAGTAGTATAGAGTCCCCTCTAGCGGGAGGATACAATGAGCAGTTCTTC.

This chain uses TRBV10-3 with TRBJ2-1, with 12 nucleotides matching TRBD2. V shed 7 bases and J 8 bases; nucleotides not matched to a gene: 9. From germline, CDR1 is ENHRY and CDR2 SYGVKD. The CDR3 sequence is 15 residues long. DNA for the CDR3: TGTGCCATCACACCGACTAGCGGGAGTATTGATGAGCAGTTCTTC. It is translated as CAITPTSGSIDEQFF.

The J gene is TRBJ2-7, the V gene TRBV11-2; weak D call: TRBD1 (7 bases). Trimming removed 2 bases at V and 3 bases at J, with 14 bases between. Germline V lookup: CDR1 SGHAT, CDR2 FQNNGV. The CDR3 has 15 residues. In DNA, the CDR3 is TGTGCCAGCAGCTTAAATACAGGGGAGGTCTACGAGCAGTACGTC. This gives the protein CASSLNTGEVYEQYV.

The chain has TRBV5-1 and TRBJ2-4, with D uncertain. CDR1 is SGHRS and CDR2 is YFSETQ in the germline V gene. V was pared by 0 bases and J by 6 bases, with 10 bases between. This CDR3 contains 14 residues. The CDR3 DNA reads TGCGCCAGCAGCTTGGGTATAGAGTCAAACATTCAGTACTTC. It is translated as CASSLGIESNIQYF.

The V gene is TRBV11-2, the J gene TRBJ2-7; 12 nucleotides align to TRBD1. Germline V CDR1 and CDR2: SGHAT, FQNNGV. This CDR3 spans 15 amino acids. V lost 5 bases to trimming and J lost 6 bases; unmatched junction nucleotides: 8. CDR3 coding DNA: TGTGCCAGCAGCCCGCCCGGGACAGGGGGCATCGAGCAGTACTTC. This sequence encodes CASSPPGTGGIEQYF.

This sequence joins TRBV7-2 and TRBJ2-3; perhaps TRBD2 as D (5 bases). V lost 8 bases, J lost 1 base, and 10 bases lay in between. The CDR3 consists of 13 residues. Germline CDR1 SGHTA, CDR2 FQGNSA. CDR3 sequence reads: CASRESGTDTQYF. The CDR3 coding sequence is TGTGCCAGCCGGGAATCGGGCACAGATACGCAGTATTTT.

The gene calls are TRBV12-3 or TRBV12-4 and TRBJ1-1, with TRBD1 matching over 8 bases. CDR3 length: 13 amino acids. Unmatched junction bases numbered 2, after V lost 4 bases and J lost 4 bases. CDR3 amino acids: CASSYTGGTEAFF. CDR3 DNA sequence: TGTGCCAGCAGTTATACAGGGGGCACTGAAGCTTTCTTT.

Remarks on this clone: This CDR3 is also generated by other DNA sequences in the sample. The chain has TRBV18 and TRBJ1-1; 7 bases map to TRBD1. Germline CDR1 is KGHSH and CDR2 is LQKENI. Trimming took 3 bases from V and 3 from J; bases not matched to a gene: 1. The CDR3 runs 13 residues. This CDR3 reads CASSPTGDTEAFF. CDR3 in DNA: TGTGCCAGCTCACCTACAGGGGACACTGAAGCTTTCTTT.

The chain combines TRBV12-3 or TRBV12-4 with TRBJ1-5; 7 nucleotides agree with TRBD1. Trimming took 6 bases from V and 5 from J; bases not matched to a gene: 4. The CDR3 extends over 13 amino acids. CDR3 amino acids: CASSLTGDQPQHF. The CDR3 nucleotides are TGTGCCAGCAGCCTAACAGGGGATCAGCCCCAGCATTTT.

The rearrangement joins TRBV6-5 to TRBJ2-3, with D possibly being TRBD1 (6 bases). The CDR3 spans 14 residues. The V gene's germline CDR1 is MNHEY and CDR2 SVGAGI. The V end was cut by 6 bases, the J end by 1 base, with 11 bases between. The CDR3 region is CASREGDGTDTQYF. The CDR3, as DNA: TGTGCCAGCAGAGAGGGGGATGGCACAGATACGCAGTATTTT.

The chain carries TRBV5-4 and TRBJ2-7; weak D call: TRBD1 (6 bases). CDR1 SGHNT and CDR2 YYREEE come from the germline V gene (reference sequence). Trimming stripped 0 bases from V and 7 bases from J, with 14 bases between. This CDR3 is 14 amino acids long. Here the CDR3 DNA reads TGTGCCAGCAGCTTGGCAGACAGGCAGAGGGAGCAGTACTTC. Translation gives CASSLADRQREQYF.

This chain connects TRBV5-4 to TRBJ1-1; D unclear. The CDR3 runs 16 residues. The germline V gene encodes CDR1 SGHNT and CDR2 YYREEE (reference sequence). Trimming shortened V by 0 bases and J by 0 bases, and 12 bases separated the two germline ends. The CDR3 loop reads CASSLDGVWMNTEAFF. CDR3 DNA: TGTGCCAGCAGCTTGGACGGGGTCTGGATGAACACTGAAGCTTTCTTT.

V gene TRBV2 combines with J gene TRBJ2-7; TRBD1 matches at 8 bases. V shed 1 base and J 4 bases; nucleotides not matched to a gene: 6. The germline gives CDR1 SNHLY, CDR2 FYNNEI. The CDR3 extends over 15 amino acids. CDR3 sequence reads: CASSEEAGGGYEQYF. The CDR3 DNA follows: TGTGCCAGCAGTGAAGAGGCAGGGGGCGGTTACGAGCAGTACTTC. Variable domain in full (rest from reference TRBV2 and TRBJ2-7): EPEVTQTPSHQVTQMGQEVILRCVPISNHLYFYWYRQILGQKVEFLVSFYNNEISEKSEIFDDQFSVERPDGSNFTLKIRSTKLEDSAMYFCASSEEAGGGYEQYFGPGTRLTVT.

The chain has TRBV5-1 and TRBJ2-1, with TRBD2 identical over 10 bases. Germline trimming cut 2 bases from V and 9 bases from J; bases unmatched to any gene: 8. There are 15 residues in the CDR3. Germline CDR1 is SGHRS and CDR2 is YFSETQ. CDR3 loop: CASSFGASGRFEQFF. The DNA for the CDR3 is TGCGCCAGCAGCTTCGGGGCTAGCGGGAGATTTGAGCAGTTCTTC.

The rearrangement joins TRBV21-1 to TRBJ2-3; the table's D call of TRBD2 was not tested on the DNA. TRBV21-1 is tagged as a pseudogene. The CDR3 spans 17 residues. The CDR3 DNA is TGTGCCAGCAGCAAACAACGACTAGCGGTGATCACAGATACGCAGTATTTT. It is translated as CASSKQRLAVITDTQYF.

V is TRBV19 and J is TRBJ1-3; perhaps TRBD1 as D (5 bases). With 8 bases removed from V and 4 bases from J, the gap between germline ends came to 12 bases. The CDR3 covers 13 residues. Germline V gene data show CDR1 as LNHDA and CDR2 as SQIVND (reference sequence). The CDR3 coding sequence is TGTGCCAGTGAACAGGCCCCCGGAAACACCATATATTTT. Translating gives CASEQAPGNTIYF.